This T cell receptor (beta chain) was captured by sequencing in a study of T cell responses to AZD1222 COVID-19 vaccine. Study-wide context: Pooled together were second doses at about 4 or about 12 weeks. The study's findings and limits: After two AZD1222 doses, spike-specific TCR breadth and depth rose versus day 0. Only after the peak T cell response were repertoires sampled.

Notes on this clone: Antigen: not known.

Sequencing was performed with immunoSEQ multiplex PCR; in TCRdb, only in-frame clones are kept and a portion is missing. The repertoire holds around 130,000 clones, approximately 86% seen once, with 1.3% to 1.5% in the top ten. The sequence came from an adult in good health. This specimen was peripheral blood, taken on day 0 of AZD1222 vaccination.

CDR3 loop: CATSREGGASSPLHF. The CDR3 DNA is TGTGCCACCAGCAGAGAAGGGGGAGCCAGTTCACCCCTCCACTTT. The chain uses TRBV15 and TRBJ1-6; TRBD1 might be the D (6 bases). The CDR3 runs 15 residues. V was trimmed by 0 bases and J by 9 bases, leaving 12 bases between them. Germline assignment: CDR1 LNHNV and CDR2 YYDKDF (reference sequence).